The 27 T cell receptor beta chains reported below all come from one sample, sequenced in a study of CD4+ T cells in melanoma. The method was immunoSEQ multiplex PCR; TCRdb's version includes in-frame clones alone and lacks a portion of them. Of about 3,700 clones listed, 55% to 85% are singletons. Source material: tumor tissue. The receptors derive from a human donor with melanoma.

V usage is TRBV11-3 and J usage is TRBJ1-1; D call uncertain. Trimming cost V 3 bases and J 3 bases, with 8 bases left between them. Germline CDR1 reads SGHNT; CDR2 reads YENEEA. The CDR3 consists of 13 residues. The CDR3 reads CASSLSAYTEAFF. CDR3 nucleotide sequence: TGTGCCAGCAGCTTGAGCGCCTACACTGAAGCTTTCTTT.

The V and J genes are TRBV5-1 and TRBJ2-3; 8 bases align to TRBD2. CDR1 is SGHRS, CDR2 YFSETQ, per germline. The V segment lost 0 bases and the J segment 4 bases; nucleotides outside the gene matches: 7. The CDR3 consists of 16 residues. The CDR3 loop is CASSLDSGGAADTQYF. The CDR3 DNA follows: TGCGCCAGCAGCTTGGATTCCGGGGGGGCCGCAGATACGCAGTATTTT.

This clone was observed a handful of times. This chain connects TRBV5-8 to TRBJ2-4, with 9 bases fitting TRBD1. CDR3 length equals 14 residues. Losses at the gene ends were 4 bases for V and 9 bases for J; bases not matched to a gene: 8. Germline assignment: CDR1 SGHTS and CDR2 YDEGEE. The CDR3 spells CASSTGQGQTIQYF. The CDR3 DNA follows: TGTGCCAGCAGCACGGGACAGGGACAGACCATTCAGTACTTC.

The CDR3 region has the DNA TGCGCCAGCAGAGAAGAACAGGGGGTTGGGTCTGAAGCTTTCTTT. Protein product: CASREEQGVGSEAFF. V usage is TRBV5-1 and J usage is TRBJ1-1, with 8 bases that match TRBD1. Germline loops: CDR1 SGHRS, CDR2 YFSETQ. The J segment lost 6 bases and the V segment lost 5 bases, leaving 12 bases of the junction unmatched. The CDR3 has 15 amino acids.

The chain combines TRBV6-5 with TRBJ1-1, with D tentatively TRBD1 (5 bases). This CDR3 region has 15 residues. V gave up 6 bases and J gave up 1 base, with 15 bases separating them. Germline values: CDR1 MNHEY, CDR2 SVGAGI. As DNA, the CDR3 is TGTGCCAGCAGCCCTGGGAGGGGCTGGAACACTGAAGCTTTCTTT. It encodes CASSPGRGWNTEAFF.

V usage is TRBV7-2 and J usage is TRBJ2-7; D remains ambiguous. The germline V and J ends were trimmed by 1 base and 4 bases, with 8 bases remaining between them. This CDR3 has 13 residues. Germline V gene data show CDR1 as SGHTA and CDR2 as FQGNSA. The CDR3 sequence: CASSLESRYEQYF. CDR3 DNA: TGTGCCAGCAGCTTAGAGAGCCGATACGAGCAGTACTTC.

The sample holds a few counts of this clone. This chain connects TRBV4-2 to TRBJ2-4; 12 bases fit TRBD2. The germline CDR1 and CDR2 sequences are LGHNA and YNFKEQ. The junction had 10 bases not matched to a gene; V was cut back by 1 base and J by 0 bases. The CDR3 covers 20 residues. CDR3 region: CASSQGRLAGGPVAKNIQYF. The CDR3 DNA sequence: TGTGCCAGCAGCCAAGGCAGGCTAGCGGGGGGGCCAGTAGCCAAAAACATTCAGTACTTC.

The rearrangement links TRBV19 to TRBJ2-7; maybe TRBD2 (6 bases). Germline V gives CDR1 LNHDA, CDR2 SQIVND (reference sequence). The V end lost 5 bases, the J end lost 0 bases, and 14 bases lay between the germline ends. This CDR3 comprises 15 residues. DNA for the CDR3: TGTGCCAGTAGTCCGCGTGCGGGGAGCTCCTACGAGCAGTACTTC. Encoded protein: CASSPRAGSSYEQYF.

The CDR3 reads CASSQTGGLSKTQYF. Here the CDR3 DNA reads TGTGCCAGCAGCCAGACGGGGGGCTTAAGTAAGACCCAGTACTTC. The V call is TRBV7-6, the J call TRBJ2-5, with D tentatively TRBD2 (7 bases). This CDR3 comprises 15 residues. V gave up 5 bases and J gave up 6 bases, with 19 bases separating them. Germline values: CDR1 SGHVS, CDR2 FNYEAQ.

The chain is built from TRBV6-5 and TRBJ2-3; 7 bases align to TRBD2. Germline V gene sequence: CDR1 MNHEY, CDR2 SVGAGI. V trimming: 2 bases; J trimming: 4 bases; junction bases outside the gene matches: 3. This CDR3 region has 14 residues. This CDR3 is CASSYQTSADTQYF. The DNA for the CDR3 is TGTGCCAGCAGTTACCAAACTAGCGCAGATACGCAGTATTTT.

This chain joins TRBV30 and TRBJ1-2; 7 bases align to TRBD1. The CDR3 runs to 15 residues. J was trimmed by 0 bases and V by 7 bases; bases with no gene match: 11. Germline-derived CDR1 and CDR2 are GTSNPN and SVGIG (reference sequence). The CDR3 DNA reads as TGTGCCTTCTTAAAAATCAGGGGGACTAACTATGGCTACACCTTC. It is translated as CAFLKIRGTNYGYTF. The variable domain in full, with the rest retrieved from reference TRBV30 and TRBJ1-2, is SQTIHQWPATLVQPVGSPLSLECTVEGTSNPNLYWYRQAAGRGLQLLFYSVGIGQISSEVPQNLSASRPQDRQFILSSKKLLLSDSGFYLCAFLKIRGTNYGYTFGSGTRLTVV.

This clone was seen just once. V is TRBV30 and J is TRBJ2-3; D is undetermined. The CDR3 sequence is 9 residues long. Trimming removed 7 bases from V and 6 bases from J, with 5 bases in between. Germline V gene lookup returns CDR1 GTSNPN and CDR2 SVGIG (reference sequence). The CDR3 DNA is TGTGCCTCCGGGGATACGCAGTATTTT. Amino acids: CASGDTQYF.

Comment on this clone: Relative to the germline gene, one junction end is altered; a read error may explain this. Other DNA sequences from this sample encode an identical CDR3 as well. This chain connects TRBV7-7 to TRBJ1-5, with D perhaps TRBD1 (5 bases). The germline V gene has CDR1 SSHAT and CDR2 FNYEAQ (reference sequence). The CDR3 is made up of 13 amino acids. The DNA for the CDR3 is TGTGCTAGCAGCCCCGGGGGGGGTCAGCCCCAGCATTTT. This codes for CASSPGGGQPQHF.

The J gene is TRBJ2-5, the V gene TRBV7-8; 7 nucleotides line up with TRBD1. The CDR3 length is 14 residues. Germline V gene data show CDR1 as SGHVS and CDR2 as FQNEAQ. Losses at the gene ends were 2 bases for V and 5 bases for J; bases not matched to a gene: 5. The chain's CDR3 is CASSLNRGRETQYF. The CDR3 nucleotides read TGTGCCAGCAGCTTAAATAGGGGGCGGGAGACCCAGTACTTC.

This clone is large. The V gene is TRBV7-2, the J gene TRBJ2-7, with D possibly TRBD2 on 5 matching bases. V lost 2 bases and J 4 bases, leaving 12 bases between the germline ends. The germline V gene has CDR1 SGHTA and CDR2 FQGNSA. The CDR3 covers 14 residues. The DNA for the CDR3 is TGTGCCAGCAGCTTAACCTCACTAGGATACGAGCAGTACTTC. Translation gives CASSLTSLGYEQYF.

This clone is labeled as medium-sized. V usage is TRBV7-6 and J usage is TRBJ1-4; D unclear. Trimming left V 5 bases short and J 4 bases short, with 8 bases between. CDR3 length: 13 amino acids. The V gene's germline CDR1 is SGHVS and CDR2 FNYEAQ. In DNA form, the CDR3 reads TGTGCCAGCAGCGCAGGCCGTAATGAAAAACTGTTTTTT. Amino acids: CASSAGRNEKLFF.

The chain's CDR3 is CASSLDGQGTAGNTIYF. The CDR3 bases are TGCGCCAGCAGCTTGGATGGGCAGGGGACTGCTGGAAACACCATATATTTT. The rearrangement uses TRBV5-1 and TRBJ1-3; TRBD1 is a possible D gene (6 bases). This CDR3 region has 17 residues. CDR1 is SGHRS, CDR2 YFSETQ, per germline. V was clipped by 0 bases and J by 2 bases, with 15 bases between them.

The genes are TRBV18 and TRBJ2-3; unclear D gene. The length of the CDR3 is 13 residues. Germline V gene sequence: CDR1 KGHSH, CDR2 LQKENI. V lost 5 bases and J 2 bases, leaving 8 bases between the germline ends. Here the CDR3 DNA reads TGTGCCAGCTCAGTCGTAGCCACAGATACGCAGTATTTT. As protein: CASSVVATDTQYF.

V and J are TRBV11-3 and TRBJ1-1, with D unclear. The CDR3 contains 16 residues. The germline gives CDR1 SGHNT, CDR2 YENEEA. Trimming removed 1 base from V and 0 bases from J, with 12 bases in between. Written as DNA, the CDR3 is TGTGCCAGCAGCTTAGGAATTGGGCCTATGAACACTGAAGCTTTCTTT. This encodes CASSLGIGPMNTEAFF.

The V gene is TRBV4-1, the J gene TRBJ2-1; D remains unclear. This CDR3 spans 11 amino acids. Germline CDR1 and CDR2: MGHRA and YSYEKL. V was cut by 6 bases and J by 9 bases, with 9 bases left in between. CDR3 coding DNA: TGCGCCAGCAGTTTGGGATTTGAGCAGTTCTTC. Translated: CASSLGFEQFF.

The rearrangement joins TRBV19 to TRBJ1-2; 7 bases agree with TRBD1. Germline V gives CDR1 LNHDA, CDR2 SQIVND (reference sequence). The CDR3 has 16 amino acids. Germline trimming cut 7 bases from V and 0 bases from J; bases unmatched to any gene: 11. Here the CDR3 DNA reads TGTGCCAGTACAGGCACAGGGGTGGGAACTAACTATGGCTACACCTTC. Translated: CASTGTGVGTNYGYTF. The entire variable domain, with the rest obtained from reference TRBV19 and TRBJ1-2, is as follows: DGGITQSPKYLFRKEGQNVTLSCEQNLNHDAMYWYRQDPGQGLRLIYYSQIVNDFQKGDIAEGYSVSREKKESFPLTVTSAQKNPTAFYLCASTGTGVGTNYGYTFGSGTRLTVV.

J is TRBJ2-7 and V is TRBV7-8, with TRBD1 matching over 11 bases. CDR3 length equals 15 residues. CDR1 is SGHVS and CDR2 is FQNEAQ in the germline V gene. V shed 2 bases, J shed 6 bases, and the junction held 6 bases outside the gene matches. In DNA form, the CDR3 reads TGTGCCAGCAGCTTATCTCCGGGACAGGGGGGCGAGCAGTACTTC. Encoded protein: CASSLSPGQGGEQYF.

This clone has a handful of counts. The CDR3 sequence is CASSPQAGVADTQYF. The CDR3 DNA follows: TGTGCCAGCAGTCCACAGGCGGGAGTGGCAGATACGCAGTATTTT. The chain uses TRBV28 and TRBJ2-3, with TRBD2 identical over 7 bases. CDR3 length: 15 residues. V lost 5 bases, J lost 4 bases, and 9 bases stayed unmatched. Germline lookup yields CDR1 MDHEN and CDR2 SYDVKM.

The chain joins TRBV6-5 to TRBJ2-1; 11 bases are a match to TRBD2. CDR1 is MNHEY, CDR2 SVGAGI, per germline. Trimming cost V 1 base and J 9 bases; bases outside gene matches: 8. The CDR3 totals 16 residues. DNA of the CDR3: TGTGCCAGCAGTTACTTACTAGCGGGAGAAGGGGGTGAGCAGTTCTTC. It is translated as CASSYLLAGEGGEQFF.

The chain combines TRBV18 with TRBJ2-5, with 8 bases that match TRBD1. The assigned J gene may be wrong: the sequence end matches TRBJ2-7 better. Germline values: CDR1 KGHSH, CDR2 LQKENI. This CDR3 region has 15 residues. The CDR3 DNA reads as TGTGCCAGCTCAGATTCCGGGACAGGCTCCTACGAGCAGTACTTC. This codes for CASSDSGTGSYEQYF.

V usage is TRBV4-1 and J usage is TRBJ1-3; tentative D call: TRBD1 (5 bases). Trimming cost V 1 base and J 8 bases, with 18 bases left between them. The CDR3 runs to 16 residues. Per the germline V gene, CDR1 is MGHRA and CDR2 is YSYEKL. The CDR3 region is CASSQVDSTNVDTIYF. The CDR3 DNA follows: TGCGCCAGCAGCCAAGTCGACAGCACAAACGTGGACACCATATATTTT.

This clone ranks as medium-sized (0.01 to 0.1%). This chain uses TRBV7-2 with TRBJ2-7; TRBD2 agrees at 12 bases. The CDR3 loop spans 19 amino acids. The J segment lost 2 bases and the V segment lost 0 bases, leaving 11 bases of the junction unmatched. From germline, CDR1 is SGHTA and CDR2 FQGNSA. CDR3 loop: CASSLASSGGASGAYEQYF. The CDR3 region has the DNA TGTGCCAGCAGCTTAGCGTCTAGCGGGGGGGCCAGTGGGGCCTACGAGCAGTACTTC.